The 17 T cell receptor beta chains below come from one sample, sequenced in a study of CD8+ T cells in alopecia areata (dated by TCRdb to the late 2010s). The intended sense of this specimen's time point label: 4 weeks on oral tofacitinib. Taken with the paper, the label for treatment or condition translates to: oral pan-JAK inhibitor, 5-10 mg twice daily. The method was the immunoSEQ multiplex PCR assay. To provide template for TCR sequencing, every sample had RNA extracted and reverse transcribed into cDNA. TCRdb took this table from immuneACCESS and kept in-frame rearrangements with V and J called. Such tables lack part of the clones; where checked against another copy, unresolved V genes explain under half of the gap, and the rest is unexplained. This sample holds approximately 120,000 clones; about 59% were observed only once. Together, the top ten hold 4.5% to 6% of the sample. This specimen consisted of CD4+ T cells sorted from blood, obtained at week 4, from a patient treated with tofacitinib. These receptor sequences come from a human donor with alopecia areata.

This clone was recorded a few times. The V call is TRBV18, the J call TRBJ2-7; D gene unclear. From germline, CDR1 is KGHSH and CDR2 LQKENI. The ends were cut back, 6 bases at V and 2 bases at J, with 8 bases in the middle. This CDR3 is 12 amino acids long. CDR3 bases: TGTGCCAGCTCCCCGACAACCTACGAGCAGTACTTC. It specifies CASSPTTYEQYF.

The chain is built from TRBV29-1 and TRBJ2-7; D is ambiguous. Trimming left V 5 bases short and J 0 bases short, with 14 bases between. The CDR3 runs 14 residues. From germline, CDR1 is SQVTM and CDR2 ANQGSEA. CDR3 in DNA: TGCAGCGTTCCCAACGAAAGAAGCTCCTACGAGCAGTACTTC. Amino acids: CSVPNERSSYEQYF.

CDR3 DNA: TGCGCCAGCAGCCAAGATCTGACTAGCGGGACTATCTACAATGAGCAGTTCTTC. Its translation is CASSQDLTSGTIYNEQFF. The chain joins TRBV4-1 to TRBJ2-1; 11 bases line up with TRBD2. Germline lookup yields CDR1 MGHRA and CDR2 YSYEKL. V dropped 0 bases and J dropped 3; count of bases not matched to a gene: 7. This CDR3 is 18 amino acids long.

This clone occurred a few times. J is TRBJ2-7 and V is TRBV10-3; a possible D gene is TRBD2 (6 bases). From germline, CDR1 is ENHRY and CDR2 SYGVKD. Trimming took off 10 bases at V and 4 bases at J, with 17 bases between the two ends. The CDR3 is 13 amino acids. CDR3 in amino acids: CATGEVILYEQYF. Written as DNA, the CDR3 is TGTGCCACCGGGGAGGTTATCTTATACGAGCAGTACTTC.

This chain uses TRBV9 with TRBJ2-5; possibly TRBD1 or TRBD2 for D (6 bases each). Deletions cut 4 bases from V and 0 bases from J, with 16 bases between. The germline V gene has CDR1 SGDLS and CDR2 YYNGEE. This CDR3 spans 16 amino acids. The CDR3 region is CASSKGGWMYQETQYF. Here the CDR3 DNA reads TGTGCCAGCAGCAAGGGGGGCTGGATGTACCAAGAGACCCAGTACTTC.

A remark on this clone: This same CDR3 is encoded by further DNA sequences in the sample. V is TRBV10-3 and J is TRBJ2-7; D uncertain. This CDR3 has 13 residues. V was cut by 0 bases and J by 5 bases, with 8 bases left in between. Germline CDR1 reads ENHRY; CDR2 reads SYGVKD. The CDR3 nucleotides are TGTGCCATCAGTGAGTCGAGTGGGGACGAGCAGTACTTC. Translating gives CAISESSGDEQYF.

CDR3 in DNA: TGCGCCAGCAGCCAAGACAGACAGGGACCATACAATGAGCAGTTCTTC. Translated: CASSQDRQGPYNEQFF. The chain combines TRBV4-3 with TRBJ2-1, with 7 nucleotides matching TRBD1. There are 16 residues in the CDR3. After removal of 0 bases from V and 4 bases from J, the junction contained 6 bases not matched to a gene. Germline V lookup: CDR1 LGHNA, CDR2 YSLEER.

J is TRBJ2-3 and V is TRBV5-4, with D unresolved. The CDR3 runs 13 residues. Germline values: CDR1 SGHNT, CDR2 YYREEE (reference sequence). The ends were cut back, 0 bases at V and 3 bases at J, with 5 bases in the middle. The CDR3 is CASSLEGTDTQYF. As DNA, the CDR3 is TGTGCCAGCAGCTTGGAGGGAACAGATACGCAGTATTTT.

The J gene is TRBJ2-4, the V gene TRBV7-2; 9 bases fit TRBD1. The CDR3 is 14 amino acids. With V trimmed by 4 bases and J by 5 bases, 3 bases remained unmatched. CDR1 and CDR2 (germline): SGHTA, FQGNSA. CDR3 sequence (DNA): TGTGCCAGCAGCTACCACAGGGGGCAAAACATTCAGTACTTC. This sequence encodes CASSYHRGQNIQYF.

J is TRBJ2-4 and V is TRBV30, with a weak D call TRBD2 (5 bases). Per germline, CDR1 GTSNPN and CDR2 SVGIG (reference sequence). This CDR3 is built from 14 residues. Trimming removed 4 bases from V and 2 bases from J, with 12 bases in between. The CDR3 here is CAWNEGLTKNIQYF. The CDR3 nucleotides are TGTGCCTGGAATGAGGGCTTGACCAAAAACATTCAGTACTTC.

The V and J genes are TRBV5-1 and TRBJ2-3; unclear D gene. Germline CDR1 reads SGHRS; CDR2 reads YFSETQ. V dropped 0 bases and J dropped 3 bases, with 11 bases sitting between them. The CDR3 has 15 residues. CDR3 region: CASSLDPGRTDTQYF. The CDR3 bases are TGCGCCAGCAGCTTGGACCCCGGCAGGACAGATACGCAGTATTTT.

This clone has only a few counts. The V gene is TRBV7-2, the J gene TRBJ2-3; D ambiguous. The CDR3 has 13 residues. V was clipped by 5 bases and J by 5 bases, with 11 bases between them. CDR1 is SGHTA and CDR2 is FQGNSA in the germline V gene. CDR3 in amino acids: CASSASVGDTQYF. Written as DNA, the CDR3 is TGTGCCAGCAGCGCCTCAGTGGGAGATACGCAGTATTTT.

This clone has at least ten counts. The chain joins TRBV6-6 to TRBJ2-1; D may be TRBD2 (6 bases). Trimming left V 8 bases short and J 7 bases short, with 15 bases between. The CDR3 runs to 13 residues. Germline V gene data show CDR1 as MNHNY and CDR2 as SVGAGI (reference sequence). The CDR3 nucleotides read TGTGCCAGCGAGTGGGGCGCGGGGAATGAGCAGTTCTTC. This translates into CASEWGAGNEQFF.

There are a few counts of this clone. The J gene is TRBJ2-7, the V gene TRBV5-6, with D unclear. The CDR3 is 12 residues long. Trimming removed 4 bases at V and 6 bases at J, with 11 bases between. Germline loops: CDR1 SGHDT, CDR2 YYEEEE. CDR3 residues: CASSLVRSEQYF. CDR3 nucleotides: TGTGCCAGCAGCCTCGTTAGATCCGAGCAGTACTTC.

The V and J genes are TRBV19 and TRBJ2-2; 8 bases map to TRBD1. Germline CDR1 is LNHDA and CDR2 is SQIVND (reference sequence). CDR3 size: 14 residues. The V and J ends lost 7 bases and 6 bases, in that order; junction bases with no gene match: 7. Here the CDR3 reads CASTPQGASGELFF. CDR3 in DNA: TGTGCCAGTACCCCGCAGGGGGCGTCCGGGGAGCTGTTTTTT.

The rearrangement links TRBV30 to TRBJ2-7; D is undetermined. The germline V gene has CDR1 GTSNPN and CDR2 SVGIG (reference sequence). The V gene lost 3 bases and the J gene lost 5 bases, with 8 bases spanning the gap. The CDR3 is 11 amino acids. This CDR3 reads CAWSHSDEQYF. In DNA, the CDR3 is TGTGCCTGGAGCCATAGTGACGAGCAGTACTTC.

This chain connects TRBV6-6 to TRBJ2-5; TRBD2 matches at 12 bases. CDR3 length equals 14 residues. Trimming took 4 bases from V and 4 from J; bases not matched to a gene: 1. CDR1 and CDR2 (germline): MNHNY, SVGAGI (reference sequence). The CDR3 is CASSWGLAGETQYF. The CDR3 DNA sequence: TGTGCCAGCAGTTGGGGACTAGCGGGAGAGACCCAGTACTTC.